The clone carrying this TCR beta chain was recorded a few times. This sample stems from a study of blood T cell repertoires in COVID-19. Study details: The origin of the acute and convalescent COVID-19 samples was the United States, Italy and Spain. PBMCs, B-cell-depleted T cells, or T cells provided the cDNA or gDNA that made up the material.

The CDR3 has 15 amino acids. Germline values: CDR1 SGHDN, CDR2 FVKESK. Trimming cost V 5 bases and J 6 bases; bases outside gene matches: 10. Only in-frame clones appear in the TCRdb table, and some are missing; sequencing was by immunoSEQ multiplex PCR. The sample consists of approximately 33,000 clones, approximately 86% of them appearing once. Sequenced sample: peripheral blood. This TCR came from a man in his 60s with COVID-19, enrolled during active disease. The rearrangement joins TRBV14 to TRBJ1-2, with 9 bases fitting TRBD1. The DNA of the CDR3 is TGTGCCAGCAGCACCCGGACAGGGGCAACTAATGGCTACACCTTC. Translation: CASSTRTGATNGYTF.